The sequence of this T cell receptor beta chain was determined in a study of response to subunit inactivated influenza vaccine. Study-level results: Authors suggested few new T cells are recruited by each seasonal influenza vaccination.

This clonotype has ten or more counts. Its antigen is still unknown. The ends lost 1 base at V and 1 base at J; junction bases unmatched: 5. CDR1 is SGHRS and CDR2 is YFSETQ in the germline V gene. The CDR3 runs 16 residues. From the RT-PCR reads, TCRdb called clonotypes with MiXCR, one entry per CDR3 protein. Here the sample spans more than 600,000 distinct CDR3 sequences, approximately 17% being singletons. V is TRBV5-1 and J is TRBJ2-3; 8 bases are shared with TRBD2. The sequencing here drew on PBMCs from blood, taken 5 days after vaccination. This TCR derives from a man in his fifties who received an inactivated influenza vaccine. As DNA, the CDR3 is TGCGCCAGCAGCTTGAACAGCGGGAGCGGCACAGATACGCAGTATTTT. Protein: CASSLNSGSGTDTQYF.